The 8 T cell receptor beta chains below all came from one sample that was sequenced in a study of blood T cells in healthy people across ages. Together with a sample-barcoded 5' primer, a J-beta primer mix was included in a second PCR lasting roughly 6 to 12 cycles. TCRdb itself ran the 5' RACE reads through MiXCR, one entry per CDR3 protein. The sample lists about 620,000 distinct CDR3 sequences; under 25% were seen once. Sequencing used blood. The receptors were gathered from a man between 65 and 85 years old in good health.

This clonotype turned up a few times. The rearrangement links TRBV2 to TRBJ1-6; D gene unclear. Per the germline V gene, CDR1 is SNHLY and CDR2 is FYNNEI. CDR3 size: 14 residues. The V end lost 4 bases, the J end lost 3 bases, and 7 bases lay between the germline ends. The CDR3 DNA follows: TGTGCCAGCAGTGGGGGAAACTATAATTCACCCCTCCACTTT. Its translation: CASSGGNYNSPLHF.

The chain uses TRBV27 and TRBJ2-7; the D is unclear. Germline values: CDR1 MNHEY, CDR2 SMNVEV (reference sequence). Trimming removed 3 bases from V and 4 bases from J, with 13 bases in between. The CDR3 loop spans 14 amino acids. Written as DNA, the CDR3 is TGTGCCAGCAGTTTTAGGTACAGTGGATACGAGCAGTACTTC. This sequence encodes CASSFRYSGYEQYF.

The sample holds one count of this clonotype. An end of the junction does not agree with germline; a read error may underlie this. The chain has TRBV12-3 or TRBV12-4 and TRBJ2-5, with D perhaps matching TRBD1 or TRBD2 (5 bases each). CDR3 length: 12 residues. CDR3 nucleotide sequence: TGTGGCAGCAGTTTTGGGGGAGAGACCCAGTACTTC. As protein: CGSSFGGETQYF.

Only one count was recorded for this clonotype. This chain joins TRBV15 and TRBJ2-7, with a possible D match to TRBD1 (5 bases). V was cut by 0 bases and J by 3 bases, with 9 bases left in between. The CDR3 is 14 residues long. Germline loops: CDR1 LNHNV, CDR2 YYDKDF (reference sequence). The CDR3 is CATSRDIGDYEQYF. CDR3 DNA: TGTGCCACCAGCAGAGATATAGGGGACTACGAGCAGTACTTC.

In this sample, this clonotype turned up a few times. A much more abundant neighbour one base away suggests this may be a read error. The V call is TRBV6-5, the J call TRBJ2-5; 7 bases line up with TRBD2. Trimming at V came to 4 bases and at J to 11 bases, leaving 16 bases not matched to a gene. Germline V gene sequence: CDR1 MNHEY, CDR2 SVGAGI. This CDR3 has 15 amino acids. The DNA of the CDR3 is TGTGCCAGCAGTTCGTTAGCGGGCGGCTCCTACGGGCAGTACTTC. Protein product: CASSSLAGGSYGQYF.

Only a few counts were recorded for this clonotype. CDR3 nucleotide sequence: TGTGCCACCCGAGGACAGAGGTACGAGCAGTACTTC. It encodes CATRGQRYEQYF. This chain joins TRBV2 and TRBJ2-7; D is perhaps TRBD1 (6 bases). The CDR3 spans 12 residues. Trimming took 10 bases from V and 4 from J, leaving 14 bases between them. The germline gives CDR1 SNHLY, CDR2 FYNNEI.

This clonotype was counted a few times. The chain links TRBV27 to TRBJ2-7; TRBD2 matches 8 bases. This CDR3 is built from 15 residues. Germline V CDR1 and CDR2: MNHEY, SMNVEV (reference sequence). V was clipped by 2 bases and J by 7 bases; unmatched bases: 10. The CDR3 region is CASSLPRPAGVEQYF. DNA of the CDR3: TGTGCCAGCAGTTTACCGAGACCAGCGGGAGTTGAGCAGTACTTC.

This clonotype was seen a few times. This chain links TRBV4-2 with TRBJ1-4; unclear D gene. This CDR3 is built from 11 residues. CDR1 LGHNA and CDR2 YNFKEQ come from the germline V gene. V was clipped by 3 bases and J by 15 bases, with 11 bases between them. CDR3 DNA: TGTGCCAGCAGCCAGGAGACAAGGGTGTTTTTT. Protein sequence: CASSQETRVFF.